The 2 T cell receptor beta chains below were found in one sample sequenced in a study of OX40 agonist ivuxolimab in advanced cancers. The protocol was immunoSEQ multiplex PCR, while the TCRdb copy is restricted to in-frame clones and leaves out a portion. The table has roughly 70,000 clones, around 86% seen once. Sequences were derived from CD4+ or CD8+ T cells sorted from blood, sampled in a trial of the OX40 agonist ivuxolimab. The source is an adult with an advanced solid tumor such as melanoma, head and neck, liver or kidney cancer.

The chain couples TRBV28 to TRBJ2-2, with D perhaps given as TRBD1 or TRBD2 (5 bases each). Germline assignment: CDR1 MDHEN and CDR2 SYDVKM. Trimming took off 8 bases at V and 1 base at J, with 8 bases between the two ends. The CDR3 loop spans 13 amino acids. CDR3 sequence: CASGGGNTGELFF. The CDR3 DNA follows: TGTGCCAGCGGTGGGGGGAACACCGGGGAGCTGTTTTTT.

The rearrangement joins TRBV7-2 to TRBJ2-7; D may be TRBD2 (5 bases). The CDR3 covers 14 residues. Looked up from germline, CDR1 is SGHTA and CDR2 is FQGNSA. V was clipped by 5 bases and J by 1 base, with 12 bases between them. The CDR3, as DNA: TGTGCCAGCAGCCAAGGAGGCCTATCCTACGAGCAGTACGTC. It yields the protein CASSQGGLSYEQYV.